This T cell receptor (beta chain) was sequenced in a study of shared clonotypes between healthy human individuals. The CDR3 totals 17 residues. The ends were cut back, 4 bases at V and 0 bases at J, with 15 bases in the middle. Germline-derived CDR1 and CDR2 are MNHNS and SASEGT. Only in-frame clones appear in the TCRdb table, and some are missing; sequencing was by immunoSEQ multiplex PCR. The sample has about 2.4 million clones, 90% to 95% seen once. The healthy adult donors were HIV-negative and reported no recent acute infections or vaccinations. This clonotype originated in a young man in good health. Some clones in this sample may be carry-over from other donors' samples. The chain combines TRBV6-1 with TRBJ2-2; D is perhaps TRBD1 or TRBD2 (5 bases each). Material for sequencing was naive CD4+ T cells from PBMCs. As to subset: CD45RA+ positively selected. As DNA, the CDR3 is TGTGCCAGCAGTGCCCATACAAGGGGACCGAACACCGGGGAGCTGTTTTTT. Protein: CASSAHTRGPNTGELFF.